This T cell receptor (beta chain) was captured by sequencing in a study of beta chain features in type 1 diabetes. As for the study in general: The patient and healthy donor groups were comparable for age, gender and cell yields. Over all samples combined, about 99,000,000 sorted cells were examined. Study observations and caveats: In comparison with healthy donors, patients had naive, central memory and Treg TCRB repertoires that appeared more similar. Within each of all four CD4+ subsets, Type 1 diabetes patients had TCRB CDR3s that were moderately but significantly shorter.

This clone was seen many times. What it recognizes is unknown. Expressed TCRB transcripts were sequenced because the entire RNA isolate underwent reverse transcription. Generated by immunoSEQ multiplex PCR, the TCRdb table keeps only in-frame clones and is missing some. The data show around 400,000 clones, over 10% seen once. The CDR3 spans 13 residues. Germline assignment: CDR1 SEHNR and CDR2 FQNEAQ (reference sequence). Between the trimmed V and J ends, which lost 1 base and 14 bases, there was a span of 15 bases. This chain links TRBV7-9 with TRBJ2-1; perhaps TRBD2 as D (6 bases). Specimen: naive CD4+ T cells from blood. The sequence derives from a man aged 18 to 35 in good health. CDR3 sequence reads: CASSLVFGSGEFF. CDR3 bases: TGTGCCAGCAGCTTAGTATTCGGGAGTGGGGAGTTCTTC.